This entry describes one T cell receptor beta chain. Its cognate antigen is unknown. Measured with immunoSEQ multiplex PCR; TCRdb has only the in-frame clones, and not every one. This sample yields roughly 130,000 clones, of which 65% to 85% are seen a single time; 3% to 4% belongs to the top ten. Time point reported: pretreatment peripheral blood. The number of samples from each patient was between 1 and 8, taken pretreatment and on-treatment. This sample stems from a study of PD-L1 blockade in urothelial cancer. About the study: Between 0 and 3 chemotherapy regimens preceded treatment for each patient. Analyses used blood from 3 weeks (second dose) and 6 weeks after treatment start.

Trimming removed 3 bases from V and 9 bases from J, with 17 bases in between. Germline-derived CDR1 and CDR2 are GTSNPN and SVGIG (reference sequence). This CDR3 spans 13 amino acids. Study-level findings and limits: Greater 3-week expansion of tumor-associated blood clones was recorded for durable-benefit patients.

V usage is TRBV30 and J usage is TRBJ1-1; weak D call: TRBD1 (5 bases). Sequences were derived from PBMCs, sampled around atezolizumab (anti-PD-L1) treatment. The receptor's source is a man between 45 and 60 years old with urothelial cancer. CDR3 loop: CAWSVTGRLKAFF. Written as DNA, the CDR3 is TGTGCCTGGAGCGTTACAGGTCGTCTCAAAGCTTTCTTT.